This TCR beta chain was observed in a study of blood T cell repertoires in COVID-19. Turning to the study itself: From the United States, Italy and Spain came samples of acute and convalescent COVID-19. From T cells, B-cell-depleted T cells, or PBMCs came the material, which was cDNA or gDNA.

Sequenced by immunoSEQ multiplex PCR; TCRdb stores in-frame clones only, minus some. The table has approximately 200,000 clones, roughly 77% seen once. V shed 4 bases and J 2 bases; nucleotides not matched to a gene: 2. Germline assignment: CDR1 SNHLY and CDR2 FYNNEI. CDR3 length: 14 amino acids. This clone has just one count. The sample holds other DNA sequences that translate to the same CDR3. While infection was still active, Seattle patients were enrolled and then followed longitudinally. This chain joins TRBV2 and TRBJ1-5; 7 bases align to TRBD1. This TCR was sampled from a woman older than 75 with COVID-19, enrolled during active disease. Sequencing was carried out using peripheral blood. CDR3 sequence: CASSGTGGNQPQHF. The DNA for the CDR3 is TGTGCCAGCAGTGGAACAGGGGGCAATCAGCCCCAGCATTTT.